This TCR beta chain was sequenced for a study of technical replicates of blood from a few donors. Sequencing used immunoSEQ multiplex PCR; TCRdb keeps in-frame clones, though not all of them. Of roughly 45,000 clones listed, approximately 90% are singletons. V lost 5 bases to trimming and J lost 7 bases; unmatched junction nucleotides: 7. The CDR3 sequence is 15 residues long. The germline V gene has CDR1 SGHRS and CDR2 YFSETQ. The specimen sequenced was PBMCs. This rearrangement joins TRBV5-1 to TRBJ2-1; 12 positions agree with TRBD2. This TCR was sampled from a human donor in good health. Some clones in this sample may be carry-over from other donors' samples. As DNA, the CDR3 is TGCGCCAGCAGAATACTAGCGGGAGGAAGTAATGAGCAGTTCTTC. Its protein is CASRILAGGSNEQFF.